The 5 T cell receptor beta chains presented below share a single source sample, sequenced in a study of T cell repertoires in cytomegalovirus infection. Via MiXCR, TCRdb re-called the reads, giving one row per CDR3 protein. Of 200,000 to 250,000 distinct CDR3 sequences in the sample, approximately 24% were seen once. The sequencing input was CD8+ T cells from PBMCs. All receptors come from a human donor in good health (CMV status not recorded). Some clones in this sample may be carry-over from other donors' samples.

This chain joins TRBV10-3 and TRBJ2-1; D may be TRBD2 (5 bases). Germline V gene data show CDR1 as ENHRY and CDR2 as SYGVKD. V lost 4 bases and J lost 5, with 9 bases in between. This CDR3 region has 13 residues. The CDR3 protein is CAISALGDNEQFF. The CDR3 nucleotides read TGTGCCATCAGTGCTTTGGGAGACAATGAGCAGTTCTTC.

The chain couples TRBV9 to TRBJ1-1; 7 bases are a match to TRBD1. Germline CDR1 reads SGDLS; CDR2 reads YYNGEE. The J segment lost 3 bases and the V segment lost 3 bases, leaving 8 bases of the junction unmatched. This CDR3 is built from 15 residues. The CDR3 region is CASSASGGGYTEAFF. CDR3 bases: TGTGCCAGCAGCGCCTCAGGGGGTGGGTACACTGAAGCTTTCTTT.

This clonotype came up many times. This sequence joins TRBV9 and TRBJ1-6; D remains ambiguous. The V end was cut by 0 bases, the J end by 7 bases, with 8 bases between. This CDR3 is 14 amino acids long. Germline values: CDR1 SGDLS, CDR2 YYNGEE. The CDR3, as DNA: TGTGCCAGCAGCGTAGCTACCGGAAATTCACCCCTCCACTTT. It translates to CASSVATGNSPLHF.

The rearrangement joins TRBV5-4 to TRBJ2-2; 8 nucleotides align to TRBD2. Trimming took 5 bases from V and 6 from J; bases not matched to a gene: 9. Germline CDR1 and CDR2: SGHNT and YYREEE (reference sequence). This CDR3 region has 15 residues. Here the CDR3 DNA reads TGTGCCAGCAGGCGAGGACTAGCTCAATCCGGGGAGCTGTTTTTT. Amino acids: CASRRGLAQSGELFF.

This clonotype has more than one count but fewer than ten. V is TRBV2 and J is TRBJ2-1, with D perhaps TRBD2 (5 bases). Germline loops: CDR1 SNHLY, CDR2 FYNNEI. The V and J ends lost 1 base and 7 bases respectively, with 14 bases between them. The CDR3 spans 15 residues. The CDR3 nucleotides are TGTGCCAGCAGTGAAGGGACTCGATCGGGAAATGAGCAGTTCTTC. This gives the protein CASSEGTRSGNEQFF.